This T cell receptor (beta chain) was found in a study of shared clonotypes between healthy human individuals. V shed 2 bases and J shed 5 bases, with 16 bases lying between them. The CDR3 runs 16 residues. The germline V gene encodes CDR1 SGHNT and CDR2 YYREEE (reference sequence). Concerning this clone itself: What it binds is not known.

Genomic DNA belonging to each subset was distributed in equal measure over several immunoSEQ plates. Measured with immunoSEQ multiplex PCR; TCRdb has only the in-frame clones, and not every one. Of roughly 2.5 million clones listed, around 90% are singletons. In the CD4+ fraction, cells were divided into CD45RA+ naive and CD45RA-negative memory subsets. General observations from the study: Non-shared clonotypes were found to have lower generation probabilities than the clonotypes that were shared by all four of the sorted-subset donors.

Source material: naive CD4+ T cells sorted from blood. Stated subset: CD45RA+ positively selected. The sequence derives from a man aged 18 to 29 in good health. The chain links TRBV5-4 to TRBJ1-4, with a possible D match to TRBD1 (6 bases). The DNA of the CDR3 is TGTGCCAGCAGCTTCGGGGCGGGGGCGCGAAATGAAAAACTGTTTTTT. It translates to CASSFGAGARNEKLFF.